Reported below is one T cell receptor (beta chain). This entry comes from a study of shared clonotypes between healthy human individuals. Measured with immunoSEQ multiplex PCR; TCRdb has only the in-frame clones, and not every one. Altogether about 2 million clones are present, about 95% being singletons, with the ten largest covering 1% to 1.5%. Germline CDR1 reads SGHTA; CDR2 reads FQGTGA. V was shortened by 5 bases and J by 4 bases, with 20 bases between the two germline ends. The CDR3 totals 16 residues. Naive CD8 cells lacked CD45RO, underwent positive selection for CCR7 and left out terminally differentiated effector memory CD45RA+ cells.

This TCR was sampled from a man aged 18 to 30 in good health. The V gene is TRBV7-3, the J gene TRBJ1-2; D is possibly TRBD1 (6 bases). What was sequenced was naive CD8+ T cells sorted from blood. For the CDR3, the DNA is TGTGCCAGCAGCCAACAGGGCGGAGGAGGCGGCTATGGCTACACCTTC. Protein: CASSQQGGGGGYGYTF.